Described below is a single T cell receptor (beta chain) sequence and its context. What it binds is unknown. The sample comes from a study of follicular helper T cells after annual influenza vaccination. Study context: Sampling occurred days 0, 7 and 28 after each influenza vaccination.

Clones were sequenced by immunoSEQ multiplex PCR, and TCRdb holds only the in-frame ones, with some missing. This table has approximately 25,000 clones, roughly 80% appearing once. This CDR3 is built from 15 residues. From germline, CDR1 is SNHLY and CDR2 FYNNEI. Germline trimming cut 4 bases from V and 0 bases from J; bases unmatched to any gene: 5. Indicated time point: 2014-2015 season, pre-vaccination. Whole-study results and caveats: Day 7 ICOS+CD38+ clones later appeared mostly in ICOS-CD38- cTfh.

Sample: CXCR5+ CD38- circulating T follicular helper cells from blood, taken on the day of influenza vaccination. Subset in this sample: circulating Tfh, non-naive CD4+CXCR5+PD-1+ (ICOS+CD38+ or ICOS-CD38-). The chain links TRBV2 to TRBJ2-5, with 7 nucleotides matching TRBD1. This receptor was obtained from an adult who received the influenza vaccine. CDR3 residues: CASSAWGTDQETQYF. DNA of the CDR3: TGTGCCAGCAGTGCATGGGGGACAGACCAAGAGACCCAGTACTTC.